These T cell receptor beta chains were read from a single sample in a study of vaccination effects on CD4 cells after COVID-19. Using immunoSEQ multiplex PCR, the repertoire was profiled, and TCRdb retains in-frame clones only, with some absent. Here the sample spans 20,000 or so clones, approximately 79% being singletons. Their target antigens are unknown. The specimen comprised CD4+ T cells from PBMCs cultured with HCoV-229E spike peptides, sampled after COVID-19 vaccination. The receptors shown here come from a human donor who received a COVID-19 vaccine. CDR3s include the opening cysteine and the closing phenylalanine or tryptophan. The order of the fields is D gene, clone size, V gene, J gene, CDR3 protein, CDR3 DNA. D genes are given only for firm matches. The listing skips clone size in some rows; elsewhere it reads once, few, many or a size class.

D: TRBD2
size: NA
V: TRBV4-1
J: TRBJ2-2
CDR3: CASSQPGLAGGSNTGELFF
DNA: TGCGCCAGCAGCCAACCGGGACTAGCGGGAGGCTCGAACACCGGGGAGCTGTTTTTT

D: NA
size: NA
V: TRBV3-1/TRBV3-2
J: TRBJ1-4
CDR3: CASSQDAGMGEKLFF
DNA: TGTGCCAGCAGCCAAGACGCAGGGATGGGTGAAAAACTGTTTTTT

D: NA
size: NA
V: TRBV2
J: TRBJ1-2
CDR3: CASSDGTSAYSRGYTF
DNA: TGTGCCAGCAGTGATGGGACTTCGGCTTATTCTAGAGGCTACACCTTC

D: NA
size: NA
V: TRBV9
J: TRBJ1-3
CDR3: CASSVGQIGNTIYF
DNA: TGTGCCAGCAGCGTAGGGCAGATTGGAAACACCATATATTTT

D: NA
size: NA
V: TRBV27
J: TRBJ1-5
CDR3: CASSFGIANQPQHF
DNA: TGTGCCAGCAGTTTTGGAATCGCAAATCAGCCCCAGCATTTT

D: NA
size: NA
V: TRBV5-1
J: TRBJ2-5
CDR3: CASSLSVQGRETQYF
DNA: TGCGCCAGCAGCTTGTCTGTGCAGGGGCGAGAGACCCAGTACTTC

D: NA
size: NA
V: TRBV7-9
J: TRBJ1-2
CDR3: CASSLGRDHGYTF
DNA: TGTGCCAGCAGCTTGGGCAGGGACCATGGCTACACCTTC

D: TRBD1
size: NA
V: TRBV5-6
J: TRBJ1-1
CDR3: CASSRTGPLNTEAFF
DNA: TGTGCCAGCAGCAGGACAGGACCCCTCAACACTGAAGCTTTCTTT

D: NA
size: NA
V: TRBV7-2
J: TRBJ2-5
CDR3: CASSLFLYQETQYF
DNA: TGTGCCAGCAGCTTATTCCTGTACCAAGAGACCCAGTACTTC

D: TRBD1
size: NA
V: TRBV6-5
J: TRBJ1-2
CDR3: CASREDRNYGYTF
DNA: TGTGCCAGCAGAGAGGACAGGAACTATGGCTACACCTTC

D: TRBD2
size: NA
V: TRBV18
J: TRBJ2-1
CDR3: CASSPSKTGTIDNEQFF
DNA: TGTGCCAGCTCACCGTCCAAAACCGGGACTATCGACAATGAGCAGTTCTTC

D: NA
size: NA
V: TRBV18
J: TRBJ1-1
CDR3: CASSPDMNTEAFF
DNA: TGTGCCAGCTCACCAGACATGAACACTGAAGCTTTCTTT

D: NA
size: NA
V: TRBV3-1/TRBV3-2
J: TRBJ1-1
CDR3: CASSSPRFAEAFF
DNA: TGTGCCAGCAGCTCCCCCAGGTTCGCTGAAGCTTTCTTT

D: NA
size: NA
V: TRBV7-8
J: TRBJ2-5
CDR3: CASSLQGGNKETQYF
DNA: TGTGCCAGCAGCTTGCAAGGAGGGAATAAAGAGACCCAGTACTTC

D: NA
size: NA
V: TRBV19
J: TRBJ2-7
CDR3: CASQWTAGGEYEQYF
DNA: TGTGCCAGCCAGTGGACAGCAGGGGGGGAATACGAGCAGTACTTC

D: NA
size: NA
V: TRBV10-1
J: TRBJ2-2
CDR3: CASSEHQGSGELFF
DNA: TGCGCCAGCAGTGAGCACCAGGGGTCCGGGGAGCTGTTTTTT

D: NA
size: NA
V: TRBV28
J: TRBJ1-1
CDR3: CASSLAGGSDTEAFF
DNA: TGTGCCAGCAGTTTGGCGGGGGGCTCGGACACTGAAGCTTTCTTT

D: NA
size: few
V: TRBV30
J: TRBJ1-2
CDR3: CAWIAKRTTLPGYGYTF
DNA: TGTGCCTGGATCGCGAAAAGGACGACACTCCCGGGCTATGGCTACACCTTC

D: NA
size: NA
V: TRBV10-3
J: TRBJ1-3
CDR3: CAIKTDSWRSGNTIYF
DNA: TGTGCCATCAAAACCGACAGTTGGAGGTCGGGAAACACCATATATTTT

D: NA
size: few
V: TRBV2
J: TRBJ1-5
CDR3: CASSDRQEPNQPQHF
DNA: TGTGCCAGCAGTGATAGACAGGAACCTAATCAGCCCCAGCATTTT

D: TRBD1
size: NA
V: TRBV10-1
J: TRBJ2-7
CDR3: CASSRDSDYEQYF
DNA: TGCGCCAGCAGCCGGGACAGCGACTACGAGCAGTACTTC

D: NA
size: NA
V: TRBV2
J: TRBJ1-5
CDR3: CASSAGNQPQHF
DNA: TGTGCCAGCAGTGCAGGGAATCAGCCCCAGCATTTT

D: NA
size: NA
V: TRBV14
J: TRBJ2-7
CDR3: CASSQEGRSSYEQYF
DNA: TGTGCCAGCAGCCAAGAGGGAAGGAGCTCCTACGAGCAGTACTTC

D: NA
size: NA
V: TRBV3-1/TRBV3-2
J: TRBJ2-5
CDR3: CASSPNGGEETQYF
DNA: TGTGCCAGCAGCCCGAATGGGGGCGAAGAGACCCAGTACTTC

D: TRBD1
size: NA
V: TRBV18
J: TRBJ2-7
CDR3: CASSKGQGKYEQYF
DNA: TGTGCCAGCTCAAAGGGACAGGGGAAATACGAGCAGTACTTC

D: NA
size: NA
V: TRBV28
J: TRBJ2-2
CDR3: CATPAGQANTGELFF
DNA: TGTGCCACTCCAGCGGGACAGGCGAACACCGGGGAGCTGTTTTTT

D: TRBD1
size: NA
V: TRBV2
J: TRBJ2-7
CDR3: CASSGLGTGINEQYF
DNA: TGTGCCAGCAGTGGACTCGGGACAGGGATAAACGAGCAGTACTTC

D: TRBD2
size: NA
V: TRBV5-6
J: TRBJ2-3
CDR3: CASSWTSGTDTQYF
DNA: TGTGCCAGCAGCTGGACTAGCGGTACAGATACGCAGTATTTT